This entry lists 9 T cell receptor beta chains sequenced from one sample in a study of T cells in localized non-small cell lung cancer. The table came from immunoSEQ multiplex PCR; TCRdb's copy has only in-frame clones and leaves some out. The sample comprises just under 30,000 clones, 80% to 90% of which are singletons, and 10% to 13% rests with the top ten. The specimen was peripheral blood, collected before any cancer treatment. These TCRs come from a woman aged 40 to 75 with stage I lung adenocarcinoma.

This chain links TRBV4-2 with TRBJ1-1; D is perhaps TRBD1 (5 bases). The CDR3 contains 14 residues. V dropped 3 bases and J dropped 1 base, with 9 bases sitting between them. In germline, CDR1 is LGHNA, CDR2 YNFKEQ. CDR3 DNA sequence: TGTGCCAGCAGCCAGCCTACAGGGAACACTGAAGCTTTCTTT. As protein: CASSQPTGNTEAFF.

The chain links TRBV28 to TRBJ2-7, with TRBD2 matching over 8 bases. Trimming at V came to 6 bases and at J to 6 bases, leaving 4 bases not matched to a gene. Per the germline V gene, CDR1 is MDHEN and CDR2 is SYDVKM. The CDR3 totals 12 residues. CDR3 loop: CASSRGGREQYF. CDR3 DNA sequence: TGTGCCAGCAGCCGCGGGGGGCGCGAGCAGTACTTC.

The rearrangement links TRBV4-3 to TRBJ2-1; no reliable D call. The CDR3 consists of 15 residues. Looked up from germline, CDR1 is LGHNA and CDR2 is YSLEER. With 1 base removed from V and 10 bases from J, the gap between germline ends came to 17 bases. The CDR3: CASSQAEYGIWEQFF. In DNA form, the CDR3 reads TGCGCCAGCAGCCAAGCCGAATACGGCATTTGGGAGCAGTTCTTC.

This clone came up a few times. The chain joins TRBV6-1 to TRBJ2-6; D call uncertain. Trimming removed 6 bases at V and 1 base at J, with 10 bases between. Germline values: CDR1 MNHNS, CDR2 SASEGT. The CDR3 runs to 15 residues. The CDR3 region has the DNA TGTGCCAGCAGGATAGTGCTGTCTGGGGCCAACGTCCTGACTTTC. Protein sequence: CASRIVLSGANVLTF.

This rearrangement joins TRBV7-9 to TRBJ2-7, with a tentative D call TRBD2 (6 bases). The CDR3 length is 13 residues. Germline loops: CDR1 SEHNR, CDR2 FQNEAQ (reference sequence). Trimming took off 1 base at V and 7 bases at J, with 11 bases between the two ends. This CDR3 is CASSLGAEGEQYF. As DNA, the CDR3 is TGTGCCAGCAGCTTAGGGGCGGAGGGTGAGCAGTACTTC.

This chain links TRBV6-1 with TRBJ1-5; 7 bases match TRBD1. V shed 5 bases and J 7 bases; nucleotides not matched to a gene: 11. This CDR3 has 15 amino acids. Germline V gives CDR1 MNHNS, CDR2 SASEGT. CDR3 loop: CASSPLEGAGQPQHF. DNA for the CDR3: TGTGCCAGCAGTCCTCTTGAGGGGGCAGGGCAGCCCCAGCATTTT.

The chain couples TRBV11-2 to TRBJ2-7; D possibly corresponds to TRBD1 (6 bases). Trimming left V 3 bases short and J 3 bases short, with 15 bases between. The CDR3 loop spans 15 amino acids. Germline-derived CDR1 and CDR2 are SGHAT and FQNNGV. The CDR3 is CASSLGTSRFYEQYF. The CDR3 DNA reads as TGTGCCAGCAGCTTGGGGACATCGAGGTTCTACGAGCAGTACTTC.

CDR3 DNA: TGCGCCAGCAGCACCGACAGGGGAGGGGGAACTGAAGCTTTCTTT. This translates into CASSTDRGGGTEAFF. The chain recombines TRBV5-1 with TRBJ1-1; 8 nucleotides align to TRBD1. V was clipped by 4 bases and J by 5 bases; unmatched bases: 10. Germline values: CDR1 SGHRS, CDR2 YFSETQ. The CDR3 sequence is 15 residues long.

Only one count was recorded for this clone. The chain joins TRBV27 to TRBJ1-1, with no clear D. V lost 3 bases and J lost 1, with 6 bases in between. Germline V gives CDR1 MNHEY, CDR2 SMNVEV (reference sequence). This CDR3 spans 13 amino acids. The DNA of the CDR3 is TGTGCCAGCAGTTTTGCAGAGAACACTGAAGCTTTCTTT. Encoded protein: CASSFAENTEAFF.